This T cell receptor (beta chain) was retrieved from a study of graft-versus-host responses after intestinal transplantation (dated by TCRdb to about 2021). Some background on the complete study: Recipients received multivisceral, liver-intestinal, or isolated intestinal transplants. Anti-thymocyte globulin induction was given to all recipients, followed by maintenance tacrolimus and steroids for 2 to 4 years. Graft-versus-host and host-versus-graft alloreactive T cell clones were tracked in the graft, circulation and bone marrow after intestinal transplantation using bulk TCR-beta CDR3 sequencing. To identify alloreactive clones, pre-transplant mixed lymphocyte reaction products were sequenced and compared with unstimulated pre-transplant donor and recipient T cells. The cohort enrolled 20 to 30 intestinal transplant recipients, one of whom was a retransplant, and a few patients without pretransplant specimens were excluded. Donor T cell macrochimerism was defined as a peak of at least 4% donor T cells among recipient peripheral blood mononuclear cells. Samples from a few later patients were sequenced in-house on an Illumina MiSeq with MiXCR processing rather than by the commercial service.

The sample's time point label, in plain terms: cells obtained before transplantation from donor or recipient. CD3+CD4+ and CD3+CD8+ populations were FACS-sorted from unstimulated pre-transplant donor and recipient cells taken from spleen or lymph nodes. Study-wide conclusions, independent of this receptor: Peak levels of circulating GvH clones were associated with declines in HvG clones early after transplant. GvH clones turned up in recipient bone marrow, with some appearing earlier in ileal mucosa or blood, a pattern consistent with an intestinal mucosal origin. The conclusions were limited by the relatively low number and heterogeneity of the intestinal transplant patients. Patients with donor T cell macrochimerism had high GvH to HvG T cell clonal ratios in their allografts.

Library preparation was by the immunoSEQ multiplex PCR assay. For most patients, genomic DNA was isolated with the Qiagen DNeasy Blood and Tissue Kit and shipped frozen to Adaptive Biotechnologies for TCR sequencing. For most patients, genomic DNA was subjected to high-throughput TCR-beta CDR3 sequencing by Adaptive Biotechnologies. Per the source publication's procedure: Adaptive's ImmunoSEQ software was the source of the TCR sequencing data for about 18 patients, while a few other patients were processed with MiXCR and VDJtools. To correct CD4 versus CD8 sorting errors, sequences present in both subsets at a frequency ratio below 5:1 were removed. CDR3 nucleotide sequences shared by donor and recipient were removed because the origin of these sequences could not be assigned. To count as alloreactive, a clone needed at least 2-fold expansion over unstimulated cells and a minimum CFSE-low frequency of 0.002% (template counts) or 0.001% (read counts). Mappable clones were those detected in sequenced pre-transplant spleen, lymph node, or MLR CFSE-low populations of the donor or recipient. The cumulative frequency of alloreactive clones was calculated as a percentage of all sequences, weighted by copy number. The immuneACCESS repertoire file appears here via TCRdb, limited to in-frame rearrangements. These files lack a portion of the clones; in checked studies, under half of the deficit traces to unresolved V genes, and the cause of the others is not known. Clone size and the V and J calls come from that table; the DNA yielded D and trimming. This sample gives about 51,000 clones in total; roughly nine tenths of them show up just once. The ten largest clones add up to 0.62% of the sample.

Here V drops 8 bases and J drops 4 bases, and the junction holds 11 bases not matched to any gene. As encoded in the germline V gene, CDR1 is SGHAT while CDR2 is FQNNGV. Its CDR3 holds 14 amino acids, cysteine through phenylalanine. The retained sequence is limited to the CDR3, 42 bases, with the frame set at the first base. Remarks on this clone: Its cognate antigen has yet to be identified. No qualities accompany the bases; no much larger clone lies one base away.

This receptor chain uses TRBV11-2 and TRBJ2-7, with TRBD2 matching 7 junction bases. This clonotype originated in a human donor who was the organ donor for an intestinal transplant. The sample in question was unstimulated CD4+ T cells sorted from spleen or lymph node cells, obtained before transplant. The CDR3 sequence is CASERGRGEYEQYF. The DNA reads TGTGCCAGCGAGAGAGGTCGGGGGGAGTACGAGCAGTACTTC.